These T cell receptor beta chains were read from a single sample in a study of T cells in Graves' hyperthyroidism and ophthalmopathy. TCRdb re-derived calls from the multiplex PCR reads in MiXCR, one entry per CDR3 protein. The sample shows roughly 800,000 distinct CDR3 sequences, over 35% of them seen only once. Material for sequencing was blood. All receptors derive from a man younger than 35 with Graves' hyperthyroidism. The CDR3 runs from the conserved cysteine through the conserved F or W. The order of the fields is CDR3 length, V gene, D gene, J gene, clone size, CDR3 DNA, CDR3 protein. D genes are given only for firm matches. The size entry is marked missing in some rows and otherwise reads once, few, many or a size class.

>15|TRBV2|TRBD1|TRBJ2-1|.
TGTGCCAGCAGCGGCCTCGACAGGGCCTACAATGAGCAGTTCTTC
CASSGLDRAYNEQFF
>12|TRBV5-1|.|TRBJ2-7|many
TGTGCCAGCAGCTCCAGGGGGGGTGAGCAGTACTTC
CASSSRGGEQYF
>12|TRBV2|.|TRBJ2-2|many
TGTGCCAGCACGTTGGGCACCGGGGAGCTGTTTTTT
CASTLGTGELFF
>15|TRBV7-9|TRBD1|TRBJ2-7|.
TGTGCCAGCAGCCCGGCGGGACAGGGGACCTACGAGCAGTACTTC
CASSPAGQGTYEQYF
>15|TRBV6-5|.|TRBJ1-5|.
TGTGCCAGCAGTTACTCAGGACAGCCCAATCAGCCCCAGCATTTT
CASSYSGQPNQPQHF
>17|TRBV7-2|.|TRBJ2-2|.
TGTGCCAGCAGCCCAGGGCCGGCAGGGGAATACACCGGGGAGCTGTTTTTT
CASSPGPAGEYTGELFF
>14|TRBV7-3|.|TRBJ2-2|.
TGTGCCAGCAGCTTGGAGAGGTCCACCGGGGAGCTGTTTTTT
CASSLERSTGELFF
>12|TRBV11-3|.|TRBJ2-7|few
TGTGCCAGCAGCTCACAGGATTACGAGCAGTACTTC
CASSSQDYEQYF
>15|TRBV7-2|.|TRBJ2-5|.
TGTGCCAGCAGCTTAGGTAGATGGGTAGGGGAGACCCAGTACTTC
CASSLGRWVGETQYF
>16|TRBV9|TRBD1|TRBJ2-6|many
TGTGCCAGCAGCGACAGGGGGTTGTCCGGGGCCAACGTCCTGACTTTC
CASSDRGLSGANVLTF
>14|TRBV19|.|TRBJ2-6|few
TGTGCCAGTATGGGGATCTCTGGGGCCAACGTCCTGACTTTC
CASMGISGANVLTF
>14|TRBV29-1|.|TRBJ2-7|many
TGCAGCGTTTTACTAGCTGGTACTCGGTACGAGCAGTACTTC
CSVLLAGTRYEQYF
>14|TRBV5-8|.|TRBJ1-6|few
TGTGCCAGCAGCTTATCTGGCAGGGGCTCACCCCTCCACTTT
CASSLSGRGSPLHF
>13|TRBV5-4|.|TRBJ2-7|few
TGTGCCAGCAGCTTCTCGACGGCCCCCGAGCAGTACTTC
CASSFSTAPEQYF
>14|TRBV12-3/TRBV12-4|TRBD2|TRBJ2-7|many
TGTGCCAGCAGCTTAGCGGGAGGGCCCGACGAGCAGTACTTC
CASSLAGGPDEQYF
>16|TRBV24-1|.|TRBJ2-2|many
TGTGCCACCAGTGACCCCGACATTAAACGGACCGGGGAGCTGTTTTTT
CATSDPDIKRTGELFF
>15|TRBV5-1|.|TRBJ1-1|many
TGCGCCAGCAGCTTGGTACCGGGACGGTATGATGAAGCTTTCTTT
CASSLVPGRYDEAFF
>15|TRBV7-2|TRBD1|TRBJ2-7|.
TGTGCCAGCAGCTCGGACAGGGGGGGAGCCTACGAGCAGTACTTC
CASSSDRGGAYEQYF
>13|TRBV5-6|.|TRBJ2-7|.
TGTGCCAGCAGACGGGCGGAAACCTACGAGCAGTACTTC
CASRRAETYEQYF
>15|TRBV7-6|.|TRBJ1-5|.
TGTGCCAGCAGCTTTGGGAGGGACCCAAATCAGCCCCAGCATTTT
CASSFGRDPNQPQHF
>15|TRBV7-8|TRBD1|TRBJ1-2|.
TGTGCCAGCAGCTTAGTCACCACAGGGGGCGGGGGCTACACCTTC
CASSLVTTGGGGYTF
>12|TRBV19|.|TRBJ1-5|many
TGTGCCAGTAGTATAGCAGGGGTAGCCCAGCATTTT
CASSIAGVAQHF
>14|TRBV20-1|TRBD1|TRBJ1-2|many
TGCAGTGCCAGCCAGGGGGAGACTTACTATGGCTACACCTTC
CSASQGETYYGYTF
>15|TRBV3-1|.|TRBJ1-4|.
TGTGCCAGCAGCGGCAGACCGAACGAGGGGGAAAAACTGTTTTTT
CASSGRPNEGEKLFF
>15|TRBV12-3/TRBV12-4|.|TRBJ1-4|.
TGTGCCAGCAGCGCAGACACAAGGGGAAATGAAAAACTGTTTTTT
CASSADTRGNEKLFF
>13|TRBV6-5|.|TRBJ2-5|many
TGTGCCAGCAGTCCTAGACGGCAAGAGACCCAGTACTTC
CASSPRRQETQYF
>15|TRBV5-8|.|TRBJ2-7|.
TGTGCCAGCAGCCCCCTGACACTGAGCTCCTACGAGCAGTACTTC
CASSPLTLSSYEQYF
>15|TRBV20-1|TRBD1|TRBJ1-5|.
TGCAGTGCTAGACCCACAGGGGCCTCGGGTCAGCCCCAGCATTTT
CSARPTGASGQPQHF
>15|TRBV5-1|TRBD1|TRBJ2-7|.
TGCGCCAGCAAGATTGGTCTGGACAGGGCCTACGAGCAGTACTTC
CASKIGLDRAYEQYF
>15|TRBV7-9|.|TRBJ1-5|many
TGTGCCAGCAGCCCGGCGGGGGGTGGGAATCAGCCCCAGCATTTT
CASSPAGGGNQPQHF
>13|TRBV20-1|.|TRBJ1-1|.
TGCAGTGCTAGAGATGGGGGGGGGACTGAAGCTTTCTTT
CSARDGGGTEAFF
>16|TRBV20-1|.|TRBJ2-7|few
TGCAGTGCTAGGATGGGGGGCACCAGTCGGCGCTACGAGCAGTACTTC
CSARMGGTSRRYEQYF
>14|TRBV6-5|TRBD1|TRBJ2-7|.
TGTGCCAGCAGTTCGGGACAGGCCGACTACGAGCAGTACTTC
CASSSGQADYEQYF
>13|TRBV12-3/TRBV12-4|.|TRBJ1-1|few
TGTGCCAGCAGCCCAGGGTTGAACGCTGAAGCTTTCTTT
CASSPGLNAEAFF
>14|TRBV19|.|TRBJ1-2|many
TGTGCCAGTAGTATGGAGGGGAACAACTATGGCTACACCTTC
CASSMEGNNYGYTF
>15|TRBV6-5|.|TRBJ1-5|few
TGTGCCAGCAGTTACTCGGCAGGGGGCAATCAGCCCCAGCATTTT
CASSYSAGGNQPQHF
>17|TRBV12-3/TRBV12-4|TRBD1|TRBJ2-6|many
TGTGCCAGCAGTTTGAGGACAGGGAGCTCTGGGGCCAACGTCCTGACTTTC
CASSLRTGSSGANVLTF
>15|TRBV9|TRBD2|TRBJ2-7|many
TGTGCCAGCAGCGTAGGTTCTAGCGGGTCCTACGAGCAGTACTTC
CASSVGSSGSYEQYF
>12|TRBV6-1|TRBD1|TRBJ2-7|few
TGTGCCAGCGGACAGGGGGCCCACGAGCAGTACTTC
CASGQGAHEQYF
>19|TRBV9|.|TRBJ2-6|.
TGTGCCAGCAGCGTAGTACAAGACAGCGGGTCATCTGGGGCCAACGTCCTGACTTTC
CASSVVQDSGSSGANVLTF
>11|TRBV25-1|.|TRBJ1-1|few
TGTGCCAGCATCGGGAGGGTACAAGCTTTCTTT
CASIGRVQAFF